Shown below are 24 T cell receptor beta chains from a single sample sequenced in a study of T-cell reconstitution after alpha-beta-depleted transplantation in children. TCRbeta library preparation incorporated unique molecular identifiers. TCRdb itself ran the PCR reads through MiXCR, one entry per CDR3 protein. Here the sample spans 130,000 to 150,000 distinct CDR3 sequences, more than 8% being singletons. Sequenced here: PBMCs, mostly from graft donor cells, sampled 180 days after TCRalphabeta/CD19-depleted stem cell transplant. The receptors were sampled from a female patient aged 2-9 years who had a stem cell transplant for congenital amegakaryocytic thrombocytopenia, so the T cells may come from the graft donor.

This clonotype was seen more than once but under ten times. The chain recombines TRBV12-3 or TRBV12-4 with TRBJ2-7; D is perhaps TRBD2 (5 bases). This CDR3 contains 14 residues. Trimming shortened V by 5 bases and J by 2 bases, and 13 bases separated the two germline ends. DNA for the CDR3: TGTGCCAGCAGTCCCGGGATTACAACCTACGAGCAGTACTTC. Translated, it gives CASSPGITTYEQYF.

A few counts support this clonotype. CDR3 amino acids: CASSLFSGFNYEQYF. The CDR3 DNA reads as TGTGCCAGCAGTTTATTTTCAGGGTTCAACTACGAGCAGTACTTC. The V and J genes are TRBV28 and TRBJ2-7; a weak D match, TRBD1 (5 bases). V lost 1 base and J 3 bases, leaving 13 bases between the germline ends. Germline CDR1 MDHEN, CDR2 SYDVKM. The CDR3 is 15 amino acids.

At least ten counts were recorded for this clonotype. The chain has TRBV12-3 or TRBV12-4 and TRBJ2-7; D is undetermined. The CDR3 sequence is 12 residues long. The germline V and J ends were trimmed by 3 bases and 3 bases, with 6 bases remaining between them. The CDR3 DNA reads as TGTGCCAGCAGTTTTTCCCGCTACGAGCAGTACTTC. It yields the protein CASSFSRYEQYF.

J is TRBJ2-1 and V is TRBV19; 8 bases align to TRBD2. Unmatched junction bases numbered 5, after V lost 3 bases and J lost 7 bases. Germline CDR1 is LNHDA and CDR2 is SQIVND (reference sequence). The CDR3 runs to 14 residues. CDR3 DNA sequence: TGTGCCAGTAGTATCGGGGCTAGCGGGAATGAGCAGTTCTTC. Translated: CASSIGASGNEQFF.

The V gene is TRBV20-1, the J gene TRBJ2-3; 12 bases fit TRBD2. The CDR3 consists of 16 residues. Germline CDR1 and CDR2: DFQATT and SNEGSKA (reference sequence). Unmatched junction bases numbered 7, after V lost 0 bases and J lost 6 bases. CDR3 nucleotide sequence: TGCAGTGCTAGAGACAGGACTAGCGGGATAAGGGATACGCAGTATTTT. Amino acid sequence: CSARDRTSGIRDTQYF.

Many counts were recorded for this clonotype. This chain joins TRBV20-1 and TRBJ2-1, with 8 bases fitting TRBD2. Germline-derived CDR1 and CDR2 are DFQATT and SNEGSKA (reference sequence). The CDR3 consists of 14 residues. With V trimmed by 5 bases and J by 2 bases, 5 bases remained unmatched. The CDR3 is CSAQRGPTYNEQFF. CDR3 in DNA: TGCAGTGCTCAGCGGGGGCCAACCTACAATGAGCAGTTCTTC.

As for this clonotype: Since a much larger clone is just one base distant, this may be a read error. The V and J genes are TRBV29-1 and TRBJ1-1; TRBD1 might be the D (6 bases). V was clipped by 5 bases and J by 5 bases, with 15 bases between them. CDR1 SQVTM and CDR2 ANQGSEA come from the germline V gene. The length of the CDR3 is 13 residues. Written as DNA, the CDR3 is TGCAGCGTTAGTGGGACATTGACGACTGAAGCTTTCTTT. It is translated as CSVSGTLTTEAFF.

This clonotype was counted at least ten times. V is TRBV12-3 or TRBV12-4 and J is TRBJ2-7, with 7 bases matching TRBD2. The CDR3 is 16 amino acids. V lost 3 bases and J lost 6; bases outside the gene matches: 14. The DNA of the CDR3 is TGTGCCAGCAGTTTCCTGGGGACTAAAAGACCTCTCGAGCAGTACTTC. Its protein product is CASSFLGTKRPLEQYF.

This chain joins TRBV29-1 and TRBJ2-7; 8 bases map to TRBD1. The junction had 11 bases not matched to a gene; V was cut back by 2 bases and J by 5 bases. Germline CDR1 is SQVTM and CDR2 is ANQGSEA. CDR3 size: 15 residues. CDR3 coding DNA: TGCAGCGTTGAATTGTTTGGACAGGGAAGTCACGAGCAGTACTTC. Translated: CSVELFGQGSHEQYF.

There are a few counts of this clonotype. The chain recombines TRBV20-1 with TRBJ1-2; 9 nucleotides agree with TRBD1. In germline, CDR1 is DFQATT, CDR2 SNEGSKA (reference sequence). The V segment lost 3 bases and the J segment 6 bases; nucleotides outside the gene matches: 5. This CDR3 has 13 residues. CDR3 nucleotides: TGCAGTGCTAGCGACAGGGGGAGGGATGGCTACACCTTC. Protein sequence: CSASDRGRDGYTF.

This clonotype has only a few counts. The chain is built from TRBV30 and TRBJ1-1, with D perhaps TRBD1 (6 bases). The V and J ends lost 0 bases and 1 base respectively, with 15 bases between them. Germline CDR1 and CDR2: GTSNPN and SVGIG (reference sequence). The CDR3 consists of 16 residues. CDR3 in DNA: TGTGCCTGGAGTGTACTGGGGACACTAGGGAACACTGAAGCTTTCTTT. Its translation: CAWSVLGTLGNTEAFF. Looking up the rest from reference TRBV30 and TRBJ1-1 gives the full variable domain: SQTIHQWPATLVQPVGSPLSLECTVEGTSNPNLYWYRQAAGRGLQLLFYSVGIGQISSEVPQNLSASRPQDRQFILSSKKLLLSDSGFYLCAWSVLGTLGNTEAFFGQGTRLTVV.

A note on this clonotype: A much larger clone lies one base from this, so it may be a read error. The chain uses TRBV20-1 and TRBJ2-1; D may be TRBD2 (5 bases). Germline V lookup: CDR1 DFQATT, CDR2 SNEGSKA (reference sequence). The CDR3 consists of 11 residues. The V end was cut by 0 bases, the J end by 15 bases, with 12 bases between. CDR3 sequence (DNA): TGCAGTGCTAGAGACGCCCGGGGATGGTTCTTC. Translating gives CSARDARGWFF.

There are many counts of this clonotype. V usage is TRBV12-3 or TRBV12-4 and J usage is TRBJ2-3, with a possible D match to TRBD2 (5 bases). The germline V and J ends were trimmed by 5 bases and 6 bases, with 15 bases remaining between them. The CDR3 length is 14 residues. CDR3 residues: CASSPSRLGDTQYF. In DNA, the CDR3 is TGTGCCAGCAGTCCTAGCCGTCTTGGGGATACGCAGTATTTT.

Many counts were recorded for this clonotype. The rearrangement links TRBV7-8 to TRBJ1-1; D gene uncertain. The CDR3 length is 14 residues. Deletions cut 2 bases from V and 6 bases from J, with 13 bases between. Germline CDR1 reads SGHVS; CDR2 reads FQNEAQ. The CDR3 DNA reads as TGTGCCAGCAGCTTACATGGGAATTCGCCTGAAGCTTTCTTT. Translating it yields CASSLHGNSPEAFF.

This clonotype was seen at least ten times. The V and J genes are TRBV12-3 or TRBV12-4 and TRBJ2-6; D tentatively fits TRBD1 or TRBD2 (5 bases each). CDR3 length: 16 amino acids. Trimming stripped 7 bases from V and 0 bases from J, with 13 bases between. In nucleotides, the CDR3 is TGTGCCAGCATCCTGGGGACCTTCTCTGGGGCCAACGTCCTGACTTTC. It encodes CASILGTFSGANVLTF.

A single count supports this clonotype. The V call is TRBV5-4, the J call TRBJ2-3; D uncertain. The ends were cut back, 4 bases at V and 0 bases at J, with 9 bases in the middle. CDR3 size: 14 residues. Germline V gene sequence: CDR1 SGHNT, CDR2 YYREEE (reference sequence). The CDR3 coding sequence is TGTGCCAGCAGCGCAAAGCAGAGCACAGATACGCAGTATTTT. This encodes CASSAKQSTDTQYF.

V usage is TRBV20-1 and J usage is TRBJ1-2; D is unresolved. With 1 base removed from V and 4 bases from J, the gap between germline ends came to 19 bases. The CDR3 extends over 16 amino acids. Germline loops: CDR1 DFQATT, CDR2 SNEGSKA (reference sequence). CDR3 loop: CSARAPRGGGPYGYTF. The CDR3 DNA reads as TGCAGTGCTAGAGCCCCTCGCGGCGGCGGGCCCTATGGCTACACCTTC.

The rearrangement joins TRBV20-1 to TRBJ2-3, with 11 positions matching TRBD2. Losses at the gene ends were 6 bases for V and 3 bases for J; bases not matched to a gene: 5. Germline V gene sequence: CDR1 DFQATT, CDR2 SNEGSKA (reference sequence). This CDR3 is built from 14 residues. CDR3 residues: CSALTSGDTDTQYF. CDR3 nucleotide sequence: TGCAGTGCCTTGACTAGCGGGGATACAGATACGCAGTATTTT.

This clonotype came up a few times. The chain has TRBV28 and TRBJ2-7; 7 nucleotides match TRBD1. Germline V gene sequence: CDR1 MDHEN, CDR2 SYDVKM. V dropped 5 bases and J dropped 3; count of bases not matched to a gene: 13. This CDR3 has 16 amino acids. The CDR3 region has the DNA TGTGCCAGCAGTCCCCTCCGGGACAGTTTTAACTACGAGCAGTACTTC. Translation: CASSPLRDSFNYEQYF.

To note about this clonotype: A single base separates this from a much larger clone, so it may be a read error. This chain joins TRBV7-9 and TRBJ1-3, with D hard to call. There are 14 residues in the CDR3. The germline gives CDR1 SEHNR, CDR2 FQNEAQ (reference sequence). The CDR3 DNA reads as TGTTCCAGCAGCTTACCTTTTGCAGGAAACACCATATATTTT. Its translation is CSSSLPFAGNTIYF.

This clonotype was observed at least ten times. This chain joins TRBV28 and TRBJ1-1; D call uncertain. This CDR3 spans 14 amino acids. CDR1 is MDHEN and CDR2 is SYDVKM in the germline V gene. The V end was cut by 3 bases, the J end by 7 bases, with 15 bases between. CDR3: CASSFYGSTDEAFF. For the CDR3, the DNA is TGTGCCAGCAGTTTTTACGGATCGACGGATGAAGCTTTCTTT.

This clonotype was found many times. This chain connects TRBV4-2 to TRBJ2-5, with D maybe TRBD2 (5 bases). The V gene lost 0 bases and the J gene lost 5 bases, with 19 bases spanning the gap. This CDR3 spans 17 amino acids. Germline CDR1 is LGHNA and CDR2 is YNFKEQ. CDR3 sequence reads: CASSQEITGNKRETQYF. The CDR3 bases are TGTGCCAGCAGCCAAGAAATCACGGGGAATAAACGGGAGACCCAGTACTTC.

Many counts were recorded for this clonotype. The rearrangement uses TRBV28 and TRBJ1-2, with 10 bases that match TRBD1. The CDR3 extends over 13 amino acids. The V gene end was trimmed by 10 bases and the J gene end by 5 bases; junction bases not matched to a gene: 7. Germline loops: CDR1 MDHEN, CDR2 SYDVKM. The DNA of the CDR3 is TGTGCCATCGGACAGGGGGGAGGGTATGGCTACACCTTC. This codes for CAIGQGGGYGYTF.

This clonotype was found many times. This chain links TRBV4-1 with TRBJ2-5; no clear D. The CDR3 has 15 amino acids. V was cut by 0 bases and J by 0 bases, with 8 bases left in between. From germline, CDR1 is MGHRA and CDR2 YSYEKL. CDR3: CASSQERFYQETQYF. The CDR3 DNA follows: TGCGCCAGCAGCCAAGAGCGGTTTTACCAAGAGACCCAGTACTTC.